The T cell receptor (beta chain) described here comes from a study of shared clonotypes between healthy human individuals. Study results and limitations: How much donors shared clonotypes was expected to be affected by sequencing depth. As a rule, naive subsets had a larger estimated richness than memory subsets.

Worth noting for this clone: What it recognizes is unknown.

There are 14 residues in the CDR3. Per the germline V gene, CDR1 is SGHAT and CDR2 is FQDESV (reference sequence). The V and J ends lost 1 base and 7 bases respectively, with 11 bases between them. Per sorted-subset replicate PCR, input was 200 to 250 ng DNA, representing tens of thousands of T cell genomes. The data were produced by immunoSEQ multiplex PCR, yet TCRdb's version contains in-frame clones alone and is incomplete. The top ten hold 24% of the sample, which has 90,000 to 150,000 clones, roughly two thirds seen once. The chain employs TRBV11-1 and TRBJ2-4, with D possibly TRBD2 on 5 matching bases. The sequenced sample consisted of memory CD8+ T cells sorted from blood. The subset is: CD45RO+ cells pooled with CCR7-negative TemRA cells. The TCR sequence derives from a woman aged 25 to 39 in good health. The CDR3 nucleotides are TGTGCCAGCAGCTTAGTACCTTCGGGGAACATTCAGTACTTC. Residues: CASSLVPSGNIQYF.